A single sample gave rise to the 20 T cell receptor beta chains below, sequenced in a study of T cell changes during pregnancy in multiple sclerosis (dated by TCRdb to the late 2010s). Libraries were made using the immunoSEQ multiplex PCR assay. Entries here come from immuneACCESS through TCRdb and include only in-frame sequences with V and J called. Some clones fail to appear in such tables; in the studies checked, an unresolved V gene covers under half of the shortfall, and the cause of the remainder is unknown. The sample table holds tens of thousands of clones, of which 90% were seen once. The ten biggest clones cover 4.5% to 5.5% of the sample. The source material was peripheral blood, sampled after pregnancy. Receptors originate from a female donor in good health, enrolled as a control in a pregnancy study.

This clone was detected once. This chain connects TRBV6-5 to TRBJ1-1, with 7 bases aligning to TRBD1. The CDR3 length is 13 residues. Germline assignment: CDR1 MNHEY and CDR2 SVGAGI. The V and J ends lost 7 bases and 0 bases, in that order; junction bases with no gene match: 2. CDR3 bases: TGTGCCAGCACGGACAGGTTGAACACTGAAGCTTTCTTT. Translated: CASTDRLNTEAFF.

This chain connects TRBV9 to TRBJ1-1, with TRBD1 matching over 8 bases. V trimming: 0 bases; J trimming: 3 bases; junction bases outside the gene matches: 10. The V gene's germline CDR1 is SGDLS and CDR2 YYNGEE. The CDR3 totals 17 residues. The CDR3 spells CASSVGAAGGGDTEAFF. The CDR3 DNA follows: TGTGCCAGCAGCGTAGGGGCCGCAGGGGGCGGGGACACTGAAGCTTTCTTT.

This clone was seen only a few times. The chain recombines TRBV28 with TRBJ1-5; D is unresolved. Trimming shortened V by 6 bases and J by 15 bases, and 18 bases separated the two germline ends. CDR1 and CDR2 (germline): MDHEN, SYDVKM. The CDR3 loop spans 12 amino acids. DNA of the CDR3: TGTGCCAGCAGCACTATGATGAGGTCTCCGCATTTT. It yields the protein CASSTMMRSPHF.

The chain joins TRBV4-3 to TRBJ2-3; 12 nucleotides match TRBD2. CDR1 is LGHNA, CDR2 YSLEER, per germline. The CDR3 covers 16 residues. The J segment lost 1 base and the V segment lost 2 bases, leaving 1 base of the junction unmatched. In DNA form, the CDR3 reads TGCGCCAGCAGCCAACTAGCGGGGGGGGGCACAGATACGCAGTATTTT. This gives the protein CASSQLAGGGTDTQYF.

V and J are TRBV29-1 and TRBJ1-2; D is perhaps TRBD1 (5 bases). CDR3 length equals 11 residues. In germline, CDR1 is SQVTM, CDR2 ANQGSEA. Trimming took 4 bases from V and 8 from J, leaving 11 bases between them. The CDR3 loop is CSVGGGSGYTF. The DNA for the CDR3 is TGCAGCGTTGGGGGGGGAAGCGGCTACACCTTC.

The rearrangement uses TRBV9 and TRBJ2-3, with 9 bases lining up with TRBD1. Germline CDR1 and CDR2: SGDLS and YYNGEE. CDR3 length: 16 residues. After removal of 0 bases from V and 2 bases from J, the junction contained 4 bases not matched to a gene. This CDR3 is CASSVEGQGSTDTQYF. Written as DNA, the CDR3 is TGTGCCAGCAGCGTAGAGGGACAGGGATCCACAGATACGCAGTATTTT.

The chain couples TRBV9 to TRBJ1-4; 10 bases agree with TRBD1. The CDR3 sequence is 15 residues long. Germline CDR1 and CDR2: SGDLS and YYNGEE. The V gene end was trimmed by 3 bases and the J gene end by 7 bases; junction bases not matched to a gene: 6. The CDR3 DNA sequence: TGTGCCAGCAGCGCTACCGGGACAGGGGTTGAAAAACTGTTTTTT. Its protein product is CASSATGTGVEKLFF.

This clone was seen a single time. The gene calls are TRBV4-3 and TRBJ1-2; 10 bases align to TRBD1. The ends lost 0 bases at V and 7 bases at J; junction bases unmatched: 8. Germline V gives CDR1 LGHNA, CDR2 YSLEER. This CDR3 comprises 16 residues. CDR3 in DNA: TGCGCCAGCAGCCAAGATAGGACAGGGGGTGTGGGTGGCTACACCTTC. Translating gives CASSQDRTGGVGGYTF.

The rearrangement links TRBV5-1 to TRBJ1-2, with 9 bases fitting TRBD1. Losses at the gene ends were 4 bases for V and 3 bases for J; bases not matched to a gene: 4. The V gene's germline CDR1 is SGHRS and CDR2 YFSETQ. CDR3 length: 14 residues. For the CDR3, the DNA is TGCGCCAGCAGCCGCAGGACAGGGGACTATGGCTACACCTTC. It is translated as CASSRRTGDYGYTF.

The chain combines TRBV5-4 with TRBJ1-4, with TRBD1 as a possible D gene (6 bases). From germline, CDR1 is SGHNT and CDR2 YYREEE (reference sequence). Trimming pared 4 bases from V and 8 bases from J, leaving 18 bases between. This CDR3 is built from 15 residues. This CDR3 reads CASSMQGWGSEKLFF. CDR3 sequence (DNA): TGTGCCAGCAGCATGCAGGGGTGGGGCTCCGAAAAACTGTTTTTT.

The J gene is TRBJ2-1, the V gene TRBV10-1; 11 positions match TRBD2. The germline V gene has CDR1 WNHNN and CDR2 SYGVQD (reference sequence). This CDR3 spans 17 amino acids. Trimming took 1 base from V and 5 from J; bases not matched to a gene: 7. The CDR3 here is CASSEYPSGRSNNEQFF. The CDR3 coding sequence is TGCGCCAGCAGTGAGTATCCTAGCGGGAGGTCAAACAATGAGCAGTTCTTC.

V gene TRBV7-9 combines with J gene TRBJ2-2, with a tentative D call TRBD1 (5 bases). Looked up from germline, CDR1 is SEHNR and CDR2 is FQNEAQ (reference sequence). V gave up 7 bases and J gave up 1 base, with 13 bases separating them. The CDR3 spans 15 residues. The CDR3 region is CASTAPTGNTGELFF. Written as DNA, the CDR3 is TGTGCCAGCACGGCACCAACAGGGAACACCGGGGAGCTGTTTTTT.

The rearrangement joins TRBV9 to TRBJ2-1; 11 nucleotides match TRBD1. There are 15 residues in the CDR3. The V gene's germline CDR1 is SGDLS and CDR2 YYNGEE. V dropped 4 bases and J dropped 6; count of bases not matched to a gene: 6. The DNA of the CDR3 is TGTGCCAGCAGCCCCGGAGGGACAGGGGGCAATGAGCAGTTCTTC. Protein: CASSPGGTGGNEQFF.

The V and J genes are TRBV19 and TRBJ1-2; D is undetermined. The CDR3 contains 15 residues. In germline, CDR1 is LNHDA, CDR2 SQIVND (reference sequence). V was shortened by 5 bases and J by 4 bases, with 17 bases between the two germline ends. CDR3 DNA: TGTGCCAGTAGTGCCGACAATAACGGGGTCTATGGCTACACCTTC. Its translation is CASSADNNGVYGYTF.

V usage is TRBV2 and J usage is TRBJ2-1; 8 positions match TRBD2. The CDR3 extends over 15 amino acids. J gave up 0 bases and V 7 bases, and 5 bases lay outside the gene matches. CDR1 and CDR2 from the germline V gene are SNHLY and FYNNEI. CDR3 nucleotide sequence: TGTGCCAGCATTCAGCGGGAGAGCTCCTACAATGAGCAGTTCTTC. Its translation is CASIQRESSYNEQFF.

The CDR3 nucleotides are TGTGCCAGCAGTTTATATGTCGGTCACACCATATATTTT. This sequence encodes CASSLYVGHTIYF. J is TRBJ1-3 and V is TRBV27, with D unresolved. CDR1 and CDR2 from the germline V gene are MNHEY and SMNVEV (reference sequence). There are 13 residues in the CDR3. Trimming pared 1 base from V and 8 bases from J, leaving 9 bases between.

The rearrangement links TRBV5-1 to TRBJ1-2; TRBD1 is a possible D gene (6 bases). CDR3 length equals 17 residues. Per germline, CDR1 SGHRS and CDR2 YFSETQ. Trimming took off 3 bases at V and 10 bases at J, with 28 bases between the two ends. The CDR3 nucleotides are TGCGCCAGCAGCTCCACAGGGTCTACTAGTCCAGCCCCTCTCTACACCTTC. This translates into CASSSTGSTSPAPLYTF.

The chain employs TRBV6-4 and TRBJ2-1, with 11 bases lining up with TRBD2. The germline V gene has CDR1 MRHNA and CDR2 SNTAGT. The CDR3 totals 16 residues. The trim removed 2 bases at V and 4 bases at J, leaving 4 bases unmatched. Written as DNA, the CDR3 is TGTGCCAGCAGTGACATAGCGGGAGGGTTATACAATGAGCAGTTCTTC. Translation: CASSDIAGGLYNEQFF.

The V gene is TRBV7-2, the J gene TRBJ2-1, with TRBD2 matching over 9 bases. Germline V CDR1 and CDR2: SGHTA, FQGNSA. This CDR3 has 17 residues. V lost 5 bases and J lost 5; bases outside the gene matches: 13. CDR3 region: CASSGALGLAVDNEQFF. The CDR3 DNA is TGTGCCAGCAGCGGAGCCCTGGGACTAGCAGTGGACAATGAGCAGTTCTTC.

The chain is built from TRBV7-3 and TRBJ2-1, with 12 bases fitting TRBD2. Germline assignment: CDR1 SGHTA and CDR2 FQGTGA. The ends lost 1 base at V and 8 bases at J; junction bases unmatched: 6. This CDR3 region has 16 residues. CDR3 bases: TGTGCCAGCAGCTTAAGACTAGCGGGAGCTAACGATGAGCAGTTCTTC. It specifies CASSLRLAGANDEQFF.